The 5 T cell receptor beta chains below all came from one sample that was sequenced in a study of cytomegalovirus exposure and HLA in healthy donors. Use of 60 Vbeta and 13 Jbeta primers characterized the PCR. Produced via immunoSEQ multiplex PCR; TCRdb's table is partial and in-frame only. The data contain 100,000 to 140,000 clones, roughly 73% of them singletons. Input material: PBMCs. The receptors stem from a man aged 25 to 40 in good health and CMV-seronegative.

Comment on this clone: At one end, the junction sequence differs from germline, possibly due to a read error. The chain recombines TRBV30 with TRBJ2-7, with D possibly matching TRBD1 (6 bases). Germline CDR1 is GTSNPN and CDR2 is SVGIG (reference sequence). The CDR3 runs 13 residues. The CDR3 protein is CAWMSRGTYAQYF. The CDR3 DNA reads as TGTGCCTGGATGAGCAGGGGAACCTACGCGCAGTACTTC.

This clone was picked up one time. The chain has TRBV27 and TRBJ2-7; 7 bases are shared with TRBD1. Germline V gene data show CDR1 as MNHEY and CDR2 as SMNVEV (reference sequence). The CDR3 spans 15 residues. Unmatched junction bases numbered 10, after V lost 4 bases and J lost 4 bases. The DNA for the CDR3 is TGTGCCAGCAGTTACCTAGGGGGCGTTGGTTACGAGCAGTACTTC. Translated, it gives CASSYLGGVGYEQYF.

This clone turned up a few times. The chain couples TRBV19 to TRBJ2-7, with a weak D call TRBD1 (6 bases). The CDR3 consists of 13 residues. Germline V gene lookup returns CDR1 LNHDA and CDR2 SQIVND (reference sequence). The V gene lost 4 bases and the J gene lost 5 bases, with 12 bases spanning the gap. The CDR3 nucleotides read TGTGCCAGTAGTAGGAACAGGGTCAACGAGCAGTACTTC. This gives the protein CASSRNRVNEQYF.

This rearrangement joins TRBV6-5 to TRBJ1-1, with TRBD1 matching 7 bases. Per the germline V gene, CDR1 is MNHEY and CDR2 is SVGAGI. This CDR3 spans 14 amino acids. V gave up 5 bases and J gave up 1 base; unmatched junction bases: 4. CDR3 in DNA: TGTGCCAGCAGTCATACAGGGGAGAACACTGAAGCTTTCTTT. Protein product: CASSHTGENTEAFF.

This rearrangement joins TRBV4-2 to TRBJ2-5; 10 positions match TRBD1. The DNA end is a closer match to TRBJ2-7, so the J assignment may be wrong. This CDR3 has 16 amino acids. CDR1 is LGHNA and CDR2 is YNFKEQ in the germline V gene. Here the CDR3 reads CASSQVFGTGAPEQYF. CDR3 sequence (DNA): TGTGCCAGCAGCCAAGTCTTTGGGACAGGGGCCCCCGAGCAGTACTTC.